This entry lists 11 T cell receptor beta chains sequenced from one sample in a study of cytomegalovirus exposure and HLA in healthy donors. This PCR relied on a set of 60 Vbeta primers and 13 Jbeta primers. Some clones are missing from TCRdb's copy, which holds only in-frame ones; the method was immunoSEQ multiplex PCR. Of about 84,000 clones in the sample, less than 80% are singletons; the top ten hold 14% to 15%. Sequencing input: PBMCs. All receptors come from a middle-aged woman in good health and CMV-seropositive.

A few counts support this clone. This chain connects TRBV11-3 to TRBJ2-1; possibly TRBD2 for D (6 bases). The germline gives CDR1 SGHNT, CDR2 YENEEA. Trimming took 4 bases from V and 0 from J, leaving 16 bases between them. This CDR3 region has 17 residues. CDR3 in amino acids: CASSSASGLSSYNEQFF. Here the CDR3 DNA reads TGTGCCAGCAGCTCCGCCTCGGGACTTAGCTCCTACAATGAGCAGTTCTTC.

The count of this clone is one. The rearrangement joins TRBV29-1 to TRBJ2-1; TRBD2 agrees at 9 bases. This CDR3 has 14 residues. The germline V gene encodes CDR1 SQVTM and CDR2 ANQGSEA. V lost 4 bases, J lost 7 bases, and 8 bases stayed unmatched. In DNA, the CDR3 is TGCAGCGTTGGTGCGGGAGGGCCCGCTAATGAGCAGTTCTTC. Its translation is CSVGAGGPANEQFF.

The chain has TRBV19 and TRBJ2-3; possibly TRBD1 for D (5 bases). The CDR3 runs 12 residues. Per germline, CDR1 LNHDA and CDR2 SQIVND (reference sequence). Trimming pared 8 bases from V and 10 bases from J, leaving 16 bases between. The CDR3, as DNA: TGTGCCAGTGGAAGAGATCAGGGTGCGCAGTATTTT. Translation: CASGRDQGAQYF. Drawing the rest from reference TRBV19 and TRBJ2-3, the complete variable domain is DGGITQSPKYLFRKEGQNVTLSCEQNLNHDAMYWYRQDPGQGLRLIYYSQIVNDFQKGDIAEGYSVSREKKESFPLTVTSAQKNPTAFYLCASGRDQGAQYFGPGTRLTVL.

There are a few counts of this clone. The chain combines TRBV27 with TRBJ2-1; 9 bases map to TRBD2. The ends lost 6 bases at V and 7 bases at J; junction bases unmatched: 13. The length of the CDR3 is 16 residues. The V gene's germline CDR1 is MNHEY and CDR2 SMNVEV (reference sequence). CDR3 protein: CASSQTTAGGGNEQFF. The CDR3 bases are TGTGCCAGCAGCCAGACTACGGCGGGAGGGGGAAATGAGCAGTTCTTC.

The chain combines TRBV27 with TRBJ2-1, with unresolved D. V was cut by 2 bases and J by 4 bases, with 15 bases left in between. Looked up from germline, CDR1 is MNHEY and CDR2 is SMNVEV (reference sequence). This CDR3 spans 16 amino acids. In DNA, the CDR3 is TGTGCCAGCAGTTTACTTTCAGGCCCCCAATACAATGAGCAGTTCTTC. This translates into CASSLLSGPQYNEQFF.

J is TRBJ2-7 and V is TRBV18, with D tentatively TRBD2 (6 bases). The CDR3 has 14 residues. Trimming removed 4 bases from V and 0 bases from J, with 10 bases in between. The germline V gene has CDR1 KGHSH and CDR2 LQKENI. CDR3 residues: CASSQSEGSYEQYF. CDR3 nucleotide sequence: TGTGCCAGCTCACAGTCGGAGGGCTCCTACGAGCAGTACTTC.

Points on this clone: Within the sample, other DNA sequences also encode this same CDR3. This rearrangement joins TRBV7-2 to TRBJ2-7, with 10 positions matching TRBD1. The V and J ends lost 1 base and 2 bases, in that order; junction bases with no gene match: 2. The CDR3 is 15 residues long. CDR1 is SGHTA, CDR2 FQGNSA, per germline. In DNA form, the CDR3 reads TGTGCCAGCAGCTTAGGGGGGACAGGGGCCTACGAGCAGTACTTC. Translation: CASSLGGTGAYEQYF.

This clone has only a few counts. This rearrangement joins TRBV29-1 to TRBJ1-5; D is perhaps TRBD1 (5 bases). The CDR3 consists of 12 residues. CDR1 is SQVTM and CDR2 is ANQGSEA in the germline V gene. Trimming pared 4 bases from V and 5 bases from J, leaving 9 bases between. CDR3 sequence: CSVGGEYQPQHF. CDR3 bases: TGCAGCGTTGGGGGGGAGTATCAGCCCCAGCATTTT.

This clone was picked up one time. The chain uses TRBV6-5 and TRBJ2-5; D uncertain. Germline V gene sequence: CDR1 MNHEY, CDR2 SVGAGI. This CDR3 spans 14 amino acids. Trimming cost V 5 bases and J 7 bases, with 17 bases left between them. The CDR3 DNA follows: TGTGCCAGCAGTAAAAACGGAGTAATTGGGACCCAGTACTTC. Encoded protein: CASSKNGVIGTQYF.

This clone has more than one count but fewer than ten. The CDR3 is CASSQVLAGGRSEQYF. The CDR3 region has the DNA TGCGCCAGCAGCCAAGTGTTAGCAGGCGGGAGAAGCGAGCAGTACTTC. This rearrangement joins TRBV4-1 to TRBJ2-7, with TRBD2 matching 7 bases. Germline trimming cut 1 base from V and 6 bases from J; bases unmatched to any gene: 12. The CDR3 totals 16 residues. Germline assignment: CDR1 MGHRA and CDR2 YSYEKL.

The J gene is TRBJ2-5, the V gene TRBV6-5; D gene unclear. The CDR3 spans 16 residues. CDR1 is MNHEY, CDR2 SVGAGI, per germline. Trimming pared 3 bases from V and 1 base from J, leaving 15 bases between. The CDR3 is CASSYALRQVQETQYF. The CDR3 DNA follows: TGTGCCAGCAGTTATGCTTTACGGCAGGTCCAAGAGACCCAGTACTTC.